A selection of T cell receptor beta chains follows, all from one sample in a study of OX40 agonist ivuxolimab in advanced cancers. TCRdb's copy holds only in-frame clones and misses some; the assay was immunoSEQ multiplex PCR. Among under 110,000 clones listed, around nine tenths were seen once. This material consisted of CD4+ or CD8+ T cells sorted from blood, taken in a trial of the OX40 agonist ivuxolimab. The receptor set was obtained from an adult with an advanced solid tumor such as melanoma, head and neck, liver or kidney cancer. Each CDR3 is given with its conserved first and last residue. A D gene is named only where the DNA matches it firmly. A row's size may be missing; if present it is once, few, many or a size class.

j_gene,v_gene,abundance,d_gene,CDR3aa,CDR3nt
TRBJ1-2,TRBV7-9,NA,NA,CASSVQQGRGYTF,TGTGCCAGCAGCGTACAACAGGGCCGTGGCTACACCTTC
TRBJ1-5,TRBV18,NA,TRBD1,CASSSDRVSNQPQHF,TGTGCCAGCTCTTCAGACAGGGTTAGCAATCAGCCCCAGCATTTT
TRBJ2-1,TRBV18,NA,TRBD2,CASSLRLAGLNEQFF,TGTGCCAGCTCTCTTCGACTAGCGGGGCTCAATGAGCAGTTCTTC
TRBJ2-1,TRBV25-1,NA,TRBD1,CASSPPPGQGYNEQFF,TGTGCCAGCAGCCCCCCACCGGGACAGGGATACAATGAGCAGTTCTTC
TRBJ1-5,TRBV18,once,NA,CASSLGDQPQHF,TGTGCCAGCTCACTTGGAGATCAGCCCCAGCATTTT
TRBJ2-1,TRBV2,NA,NA,CASSGVRDNEQFF,TGTGCCAGCAGTGGAGTTCGGGACAATGAGCAGTTCTTC
TRBJ2-6,TRBV28,NA,NA,CASSFIAWGPGANVLTF,TGTGCCAGCAGTTTTATCGCGTGGGGCCCTGGGGCCAACGTCCTGACTTTC
TRBJ2-1,TRBV7-2,NA,TRBD1,CASSLAYGTGVNEQFF,TGTGCCAGCAGCTTAGCATATGGGACAGGGGTCAATGAGCAGTTCTTC
TRBJ1-2,TRBV28,NA,TRBD1,CASSFGPGQGNYGYTF,TGTGCCAGCAGTTTCGGGCCAGGACAGGGAAACTATGGCTACACCTTC
TRBJ1-2,TRBV7-2,NA,NA,CASSLTFNYGYTF,TGTGCCAGCAGCTTAACCTTTAACTATGGCTACACCTTC
TRBJ2-2,TRBV2,once,TRBD2,CASSERTSGGGPGELFF,TGTGCCAGCAGTGAGAGAACTAGCGGGGGGGGCCCCGGGGAGCTGTTTTTT
TRBJ2-5,TRBV7-3,NA,TRBD1,CASSLGQGVETQYF,TGTGCCAGCAGCTTAGGACAGGGTGTGGAGACCCAGTACTTC
TRBJ2-1,TRBV5-4,NA,TRBD1,CASSYKDRGDNEQFF,TGTGCCAGCAGCTACAAGGACAGGGGGGACAATGAGCAGTTCTTC
TRBJ1-2,TRBV11-2,NA,TRBD1,CASRPGQGFYGYTF,TGTGCCAGCAGGCCGGGACAGGGGTTCTATGGCTACACCTTC
TRBJ1-5,TRBV30,once,NA,CAWTLGSGWDQPQHF,TGTGCCTGGACCCTAGGGTCGGGGTGGGATCAGCCCCAGCATTTT
TRBJ2-7,TRBV4-3,once,NA,CASSQALEGGGEQYF,TGCGCCAGCAGCCAAGCCCTAGAGGGGGGCGGCGAGCAGTACTTC
TRBJ2-7,TRBV10-2,NA,NA,CASSESSGSAFSTRSYEQYF,TGCGCCAGCAGTGAGTCGAGCGGGTCCGCTTTTTCCACCAGGTCCTACGAGCAGTACTTC
TRBJ2-7,TRBV30,NA,NA,CAGRGMTYEQYF,TGTGCCGGACGGGGTATGACCTACGAGCAGTACTTC
TRBJ1-2,TRBV18,NA,NA,CASSPNRDVTGYGYTF,TGTGCCAGCTCACCAAACAGGGACGTCACGGGCTATGGCTACACCTTC
TRBJ1-1,TRBV7-9,NA,NA,CASSFRQGLSRTEAFF,TGTGCCAGCAGCTTCAGGCAGGGACTTTCTAGGACTGAAGCTTTCTTT
TRBJ2-3,TRBV9,NA,NA,CASSVLTDTQYF,TGTGCCAGCAGCGTTCTGACAGATACGCAGTATTTT
TRBJ1-2,TRBV19,NA,NA,CASKRAPPNYGYTF,TGTGCCAGCAAAAGGGCGCCACCTAACTATGGCTACACCTTC
TRBJ1-3,TRBV25-1,NA,TRBD1,CASSETGAGNTIYF,TGTGCCAGCAGTGAGACAGGGGCTGGAAACACCATATATTTT
TRBJ2-3,TRBV7-2,once,TRBD1,CASSPGTGVADTQYF,TGTGCCAGCAGCCCGGGGACAGGGGTTGCAGATACGCAGTATTTT
TRBJ2-1,TRBV5-8,NA,NA,CASSFTLGRQVFNEQFF,TGTGCCAGCAGCTTTACCCTAGGACGGCAGGTTTTTAATGAGCAGTTCTTC
TRBJ1-6,TRBV30,NA,TRBD1,CAWDLRTGYNSPLHF,TGTGCCTGGGATTTAAGGACAGGCTATAATTCACCCCTCCACTTT
TRBJ1-3,TRBV4-3,NA,NA,CASSPQAYVEAPNTIYF,TGCGCCAGCAGCCCCCAAGCCTACGTTGAGGCGCCAAACACCATATATTTT
TRBJ2-5,TRBV4-3,NA,TRBD2,CASSQSTSGGPQETQYF,TGCGCCAGCAGCCAGAGCACTAGCGGGGGCCCTCAAGAGACCCAGTACTTC
TRBJ1-1,TRBV28,NA,NA,CASSSTSLAEAFF,TGTGCCAGCAGTTCCACTTCTTTGGCTGAAGCTTTCTTT
TRBJ2-6,TRBV15,NA,NA,CATSRGGQSSGANVLTF,TGTGCCACCAGCAGAGGAGGCCAGAGCTCTGGGGCCAACGTCCTGACTTTC
TRBJ2-7,TRBV28,NA,TRBD2,CASKTSGYEQYF,TGTGCCAGCAAGACTAGCGGCTACGAGCAGTACTTC
TRBJ1-2,TRBV6-1,NA,NA,CASSFSNGYTF,TGTGCCAGCAGTTTCAGCAATGGCTACACCTTC
TRBJ2-7,TRBV7-6,NA,TRBD1,CASSPSGRGQYEQYF,TGTGCCAGCAGCCCCTCGGGCAGGGGGCAATACGAGCAGTACTTC
TRBJ1-4,TRBV4-3,NA,NA,CASSQDLATTNEKLFF,TGCGCCAGCAGCCAAGATCTAGCTACAACTAATGAAAAACTGTTTTTT
TRBJ1-4,TRBV19,NA,NA,CASTREEGTNEKLFF,TGTGCCAGTACTAGGGAGGAAGGGACTAATGAAAAACTGTTTTTT
TRBJ1-2,TRBV15,NA,NA,CATSRDKGPYGYTF,TGTGCCACCAGCAGAGATAAGGGTCCCTATGGCTACACCTTC
TRBJ2-7,TRBV28,NA,NA,CASSGTSKGEQYF,TGTGCCAGCAGCGGGACCTCAAAAGGGGAGCAGTACTTC
TRBJ2-3,TRBV27,NA,TRBD1,CATTLTGNLDTQYF,TGTGCCACCACGCTGACAGGGAACTTAGATACGCAGTATTTT
TRBJ1-5,TRBV28,NA,NA,CASSSGSSQPQHF,TGTGCCAGCAGTTCCGGGTCTTCACAGCCCCAGCATTTT
TRBJ2-3,TRBV6-5,once,NA,CASSYGNGAGDTQYF,TGTGCCAGCAGTTACGGTAACGGGGCGGGAGATACGCAGTATTTT
TRBJ2-3,TRBV7-2,NA,TRBD2,CASSFLAGGGSDTQYF,TGTGCCAGCAGCTTCCTAGCGGGGGGAGGATCAGATACGCAGTATTTT
TRBJ2-1,TRBV28,NA,NA,CASGGAIYEQFF,TGTGCCAGCGGGGGGGCTATTTATGAGCAGTTCTTC
TRBJ1-5,TRBV7-9,NA,NA,CASSLGTGNQPQHF,TGTGCCAGCAGCCTCGGGACGGGAAATCAGCCCCAGCATTTT